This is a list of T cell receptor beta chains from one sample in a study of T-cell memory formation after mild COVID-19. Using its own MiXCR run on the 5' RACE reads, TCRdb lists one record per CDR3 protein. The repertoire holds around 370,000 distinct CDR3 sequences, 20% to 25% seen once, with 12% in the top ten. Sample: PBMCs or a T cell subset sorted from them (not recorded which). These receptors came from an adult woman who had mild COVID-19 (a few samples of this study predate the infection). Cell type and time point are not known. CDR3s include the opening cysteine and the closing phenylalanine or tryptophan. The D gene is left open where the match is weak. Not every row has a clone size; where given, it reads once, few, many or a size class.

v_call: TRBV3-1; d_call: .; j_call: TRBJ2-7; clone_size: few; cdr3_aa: CASSLSVSYEQYF; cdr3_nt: TGTGCCAGCAGCCTCAGCGTCTCCTACGAGCAGTACTTC
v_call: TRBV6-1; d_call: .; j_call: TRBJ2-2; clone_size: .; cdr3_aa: CASSVGSDTGELFF; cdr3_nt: TGTGCCAGCAGTGTCGGCAGCGACACCGGGGAGCTGTTTTTT
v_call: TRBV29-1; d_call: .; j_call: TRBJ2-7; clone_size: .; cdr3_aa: CSAVRQSSYEQYF; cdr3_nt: TGCAGTGCTGTGCGGCAGAGCAGCTACGAGCAGTACTTC
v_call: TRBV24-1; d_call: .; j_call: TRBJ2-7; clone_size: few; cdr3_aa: CATSDLDGEAYEQYF; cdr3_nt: TGTGCCACCAGTGATTTGGATGGGGAAGCCTACGAGCAGTACTTC
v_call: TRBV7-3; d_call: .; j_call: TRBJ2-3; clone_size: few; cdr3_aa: CASSPRVATTLLDTQYF; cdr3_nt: TGTGCCAGCAGCCCAAGGGTGGCTACGACCCTACTGGATACGCAGTATTTT
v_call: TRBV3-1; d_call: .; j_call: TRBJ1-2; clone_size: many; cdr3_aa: CASSQEDRFYGYTF; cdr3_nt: TGTGCCAGCAGCCAAGAAGACAGGTTCTATGGCTACACCTTC
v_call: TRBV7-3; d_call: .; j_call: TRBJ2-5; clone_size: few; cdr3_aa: CASSLDGGGAQTQYF; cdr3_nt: TGTGCCAGCAGCTTAGATGGGGGGGGCGCACAGACCCAGTACTTC
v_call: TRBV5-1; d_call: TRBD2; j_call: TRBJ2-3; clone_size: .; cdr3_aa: CASSLELAGPTDTQYF; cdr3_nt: TGCGCCAGCAGCTTGGAACTAGCGGGCCCCACAGATACGCAGTATTTT
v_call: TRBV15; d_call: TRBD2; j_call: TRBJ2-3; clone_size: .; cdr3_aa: CATSLRTSGAFTDTQYF; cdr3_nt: TGTGCCACCAGCCTTAGGACTAGCGGGGCTTTCACAGATACGCAGTATTTT
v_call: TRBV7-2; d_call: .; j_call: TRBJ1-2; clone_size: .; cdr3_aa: CASSVVTGAGYTF; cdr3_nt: TGTGCCAGCAGCGTCGTCACGGGGGCTGGCTACACCTTC
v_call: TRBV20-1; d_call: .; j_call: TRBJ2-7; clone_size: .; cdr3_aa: CSAANYEQYF; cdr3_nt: TGCAGTGCTGCGAATTACGAGCAGTACTTC